What follows are 3 T cell receptor beta chains derived from one specimen sequenced in a study of cytomegalovirus exposure and HLA in healthy donors (dated by TCRdb to 2016 to 2017). Libraries were prepared through the immunoSEQ multiplex PCR assay. For the multiplex PCR, a mixture combining 60 forward primers for TCR Vbeta segments and 13 reverse primers for TCR Jbeta segments was used. This is the immuneACCESS table as TCRdb keeps it, with only in-frame sequences that have V and J called. A part of the clones is gone; compared with another copy, unresolved V genes explain less than half, and the rest is unexplained. This sample holds about 160,000 clones; approximately 80% were observed only once. Approximately 1.3% of the sample comes from the top ten. Sequenced: PBMCs. The receptors derive from a young man in good health and CMV-seronegative.

This chain uses TRBV4-3 with TRBJ1-4; D possibly corresponds to TRBD1 (6 bases). CDR1 LGHNA and CDR2 YSLEER come from the germline V gene. The CDR3 extends over 16 amino acids. The V and J ends lost 5 bases and 3 bases respectively, with 16 bases between them. The CDR3 nucleotides are TGCGCCAGCAGCTCCGGGCAGGGGCGGGCTAATGAAAAACTGTTTTTT. It is translated as CASSSGQGRANEKLFF.

The chain joins TRBV4-1 to TRBJ1-2; maybe TRBD1 (5 bases). CDR1 is MGHRA, CDR2 YSYEKL, per germline. The CDR3 length is 13 residues. The germline V and J ends were trimmed by 0 bases and 7 bases, with 9 bases remaining between them. The CDR3 is CASSQEQVVGYTF. The DNA for the CDR3 is TGCGCCAGCAGCCAAGAACAGGTGGTTGGCTACACCTTC.

This chain uses TRBV5-4 with TRBJ2-1; D remains unclear. Per germline, CDR1 SGHNT and CDR2 YYREEE (reference sequence). The CDR3 is 12 residues long. Trimming left V 4 bases short and J 6 bases short, with 8 bases between. The CDR3 spells CASSLPGNEQFF. In DNA, the CDR3 is TGTGCCAGCAGCCTTCCGGGCAATGAGCAGTTCTTC.